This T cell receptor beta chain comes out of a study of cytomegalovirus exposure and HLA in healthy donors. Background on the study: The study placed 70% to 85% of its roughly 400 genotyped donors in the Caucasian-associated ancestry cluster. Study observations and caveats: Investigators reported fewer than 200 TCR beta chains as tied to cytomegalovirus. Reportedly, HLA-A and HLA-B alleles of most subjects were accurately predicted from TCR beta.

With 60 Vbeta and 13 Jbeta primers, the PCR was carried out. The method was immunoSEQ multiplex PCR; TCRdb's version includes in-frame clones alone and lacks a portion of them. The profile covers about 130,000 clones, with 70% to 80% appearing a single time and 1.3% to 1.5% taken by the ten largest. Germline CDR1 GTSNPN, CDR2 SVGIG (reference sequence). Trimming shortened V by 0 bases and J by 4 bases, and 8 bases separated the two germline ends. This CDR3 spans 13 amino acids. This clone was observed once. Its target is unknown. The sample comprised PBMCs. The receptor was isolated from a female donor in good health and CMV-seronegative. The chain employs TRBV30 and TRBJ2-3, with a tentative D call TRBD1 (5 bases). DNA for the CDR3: TGTGCCTGGAGTGTAAAGGGGTCAGATACGCAGTATTTT. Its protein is CAWSVKGSDTQYF.